The rows below give T cell receptor beta chains drawn from one sample of a study of blood T cell repertoires in COVID-19. Only in-frame clones appear in the TCRdb table, and some are missing; sequencing was by immunoSEQ multiplex PCR. The sample shows 200,000 to 250,000 clones, 80% to 90% of them seen only once. The sample was peripheral blood. Receptors were obtained from a man between 40 and 49 years old with acute or convalescent COVID-19. Each CDR3 is given with its conserved first and last residue. A D gene is named only where the DNA matches it firmly. Clone size is shown for a subset of rows, as once, few, many or a class of expanded clone.

TRBV18	-	TRBJ2-3	TRBD1	TGTGCCAGCTCAGGGACAGGGGGGCAAGATACGCAGTATTTT	CASSGTGGQDTQYF
TRBV5-1	-	TRBJ1-6	TRBD1	TGCGCCAGCAGCCCAGGGGACAGGGAATCACCCCTCCACTTT	CASSPGDRESPLHF
TRBV7-3	-	TRBJ2-1	TRBD2	TGTGCCAGCAGCCCGGCTGGCGGGGGAGGCGATGAGCAGTTCTTC	CASSPAGGGGDEQFF
TRBV29-1	-	TRBJ1-1	-	TGCAGCGTTGACAGGGCAATGGGAGCTTTCTTT	CSVDRAMGAFF
TRBV12-3/TRBV12-4	-	TRBJ1-1	TRBD1	TGTGCCAGCATTCCCGGACAGGGTGAAGCTTTCTTT	CASIPGQGEAFF
TRBV30	-	TRBJ1-3	-	TGTGCCTGGAACTCTGGAGGAGGCATGAACGGAAACACCATATATTTT	CAWNSGGGMNGNTIYF
TRBV5-1	-	TRBJ1-5	TRBD1	TGCGCCAGCAGCCCGGGACAGGGAAGCAATCAGCCCCAGCATTTT	CASSPGQGSNQPQHF
TRBV11-3	-	TRBJ1-1	-	TGTGCCAGCAGCTTAGTGCGGAGGAGCGAAGCTTTCTTT	CASSLVRRSEAFF
TRBV3-1/TRBV3-2	-	TRBJ1-2	TRBD1	TGTGCCAGCAGCCAAGATGAGGGGGCAGGCTATGGCTACACCTTC	CASSQDEGAGYGYTF
TRBV7-9	-	TRBJ1-5	TRBD1	TGTGCCAGCAGCGCACTACAGGGGGGAGGCAATCAGCCCCAGCATTTT	CASSALQGGGNQPQHF
TRBV11-1	-	TRBJ1-5	TRBD1	TGTGCCAGCAGCTTATCGGGACAGCCAGATCAGCCCCAGCATTTT	CASSLSGQPDQPQHF
TRBV24-1	-	TRBJ2-1	-	TGTGCCACCAGTGATTTCGGAGCTTTCTCCTACAATGAGCAGTTCTTC	CATSDFGAFSYNEQFF
TRBV10-2	-	TRBJ1-1	-	TGCGCCAGCACGGATGGGACTTCAGCTTTCTTT	CASTDGTSAFF
TRBV9	-	TRBJ1-1	-	TGTGCCAGCAGCGTAGCAGGGAACCGAAAGGGGTCTGAAGCTTTCTTT	CASSVAGNRKGSEAFF
TRBV3-1/TRBV3-2	-	TRBJ1-4	-	TGTGCCAGCAGCCAACAGAACGAAAAACTGTTTTTT	CASSQQNEKLFF
TRBV19	few	TRBJ2-1	-	TGTGCCAGTAGTCTCACAGGGAGAGGCGTATATGAGCAGTTCTTC	CASSLTGRGVYEQFF
TRBV3-1/TRBV3-2	-	TRBJ1-1	TRBD1	TGTGCCACCAGCAGACAACCGGGGACAGGGCGCACTGAAGCTTTCTTT	CATSRQPGTGRTEAFF
TRBV7-3	-	TRBJ1-2	-	TGTGCCAGCAGCTTTCAGGGATCCAACTATGGCTACACCTTC	CASSFQGSNYGYTF
TRBV4-1	-	TRBJ1-3	-	TGCGCCAGCAGGGACACTTCTGGAAACACCATATATTTT	CASRDTSGNTIYF
TRBV24-1	-	TRBJ1-1	TRBD1	TGTGCCACCAGAGAGACAGGGGAGCCTGAAGCTTTCTTT	CATRETGEPEAFF
TRBV6-5	-	TRBJ2-7	-	TGTGCCAGCAGACTCGAGGCAACCTTCTACGAGCAGTACTTC	CASRLEATFYEQYF
TRBV19	-	TRBJ1-1	-	TGTGCCAGTAGTACCATTGACACGAACACTGAAGCTTTCTTT	CASSTIDTNTEAFF
TRBV7-2	once	TRBJ1-2	TRBD1	TGTGCCAGCAGCCTCAGGGGGAATGGCTACACCTTC	CASSLRGNGYTF
TRBV11-2	-	TRBJ2-7	-	TGTGCCAGCAGCAGACAGCGCGAGCAGTACTTC	CASSRQREQYF
TRBV6-2/TRBV6-3	-	TRBJ1-5	TRBD1	TGTGCCAGCAGTCCCGGGACAGGGACCTATAGCAATCAGCCCCAGCATTTT	CASSPGTGTYSNQPQHF
TRBV3-1/TRBV3-2	-	TRBJ2-2	TRBD2	TGTGCCAGCGGGAGACTAGCGGGGGGGCCCGGGGAGCTGTTTTTT	CASGRLAGGPGELFF
TRBV2	-	TRBJ1-4	-	TGTGCCAGCAGTGATCGGTTATTTAATGAAAAACTGTTTTTT	CASSDRLFNEKLFF
TRBV5-1	few	TRBJ1-6	TRBD1	TGCGCCAGCAGCTTCCGGGACAGGGGTTCACCCCTCCACTTT	CASSFRDRGSPLHF
TRBV13	-	TRBJ1-2	-	TGTGCCAGCAGCCGACAGCTTAACTATGGCTACACCTTC	CASSRQLNYGYTF
TRBV19	-	TRBJ2-7	TRBD1	TGTGCCAGTAGTACAAGACAGGGCTCGGACGAGCAGTACTTC	CASSTRQGSDEQYF
TRBV12-3/TRBV12-4	-	TRBJ2-1	-	TGTGCCAGCAGCCTACTGACCTACAATGAGCAGTTCTTC	CASSLLTYNEQFF
TRBV5-8	-	TRBJ1-1	TRBD1	TGTGCCAGCAGCTCGGGACAGATAACAATGAACACTGAAGCTTTCTTT	CASSSGQITMNTEAFF
TRBV5-4	-	TRBJ1-3	TRBD1	TGTGCCAGCAGCTTGGGGGACAGTACCGTAAACACCATATATTTT	CASSLGDSTVNTIYF
TRBV2	few	TRBJ1-2	TRBD1	TGTGCCAGCAGTCCGGGACAGGGGTATGGCTACACCTTC	CASSPGQGYGYTF
TRBV30	-	TRBJ2-1	TRBD2	TGTGCCTGGAGTGCTGAGACTAGCGGGGTCAATGAGCAGTTCTTC	CAWSAETSGVNEQFF
TRBV7-9	-	TRBJ1-2	-	TGTGCCAGCAGCTTAGAGAAAGTCAGCGATGGCTACACCTTC	CASSLEKVSDGYTF
TRBV19	-	TRBJ1-1	TRBD1	TGTGCCAGTCGGACAGGGGGGAACACTGAAGCTTTCTTT	CASRTGGNTEAFF
TRBV7-2	-	TRBJ1-6	-	TGTGCCATTAACGGGAGGGGGTATAATTCACCCCTCCACTTT	CAINGRGYNSPLHF
TRBV5-1	-	TRBJ2-1	-	TGCGCCAGCAGCTTCTCACAGACCTACAATGAGCAGTTCTTC	CASSFSQTYNEQFF
TRBV11-2	-	TRBJ1-3	-	TGTGCCAGCACCCCATTGGGAGGGACTATCTCTGGAAACACCATATATTTT	CASTPLGGTISGNTIYF
TRBV19	-	TRBJ1-1	-	TGTGCCAGTAGCTATTCATATGAAGCTTTCTTT	CASSYSYEAFF
TRBV27	-	TRBJ2-1	-	TGTGCCAGCAGTTTGCGAGGATATAGAGACTCCTACAATGAGCAGTTCTTC	CASSLRGYRDSYNEQFF
TRBV18	-	TRBJ2-6	TRBD1	TGTGCCACCCAGGGGGATCGTGGGGCCAACGTCCTGACTTTC	CATQGDRGANVLTF
TRBV19	-	TRBJ1-3	-	TGTGCCAGTAGTATAGGTACAGGCGGAGGAAACACCATATATTTT	CASSIGTGGGNTIYF
TRBV5-4	few	TRBJ2-3	TRBD1	TGTGCCAGCAGCCAGGACAGGGGAACAGATACGCAGTATTTT	CASSQDRGTDTQYF
TRBV29-1	-	TRBJ2-1	-	TGCAGCGTTTTGGGGCCAAACAATGAGCAGTTCTTC	CSVLGPNNEQFF
TRBV13	-	TRBJ1-1	-	TGTGCCAGCAGCTCCGGGGGGGTTCAAAACGCTGAAGCTTTCTTT	CASSSGGVQNAEAFF
TRBV30	few	TRBJ1-4	TRBD1	TGTGCCTGGAGTGGCGTCAGGGGGGCTGGGGAAAAACTGTTTTTT	CAWSGVRGAGEKLFF
TRBV4-2	-	TRBJ2-5	TRBD1	TGTGCCAGCAGCCAAGGAACAGGGGGCCAAGAGACCCAGTACTTC	CASSQGTGGQETQYF
TRBV11-2	-	TRBJ2-7	-	TGTGCCAGCAGCCCCGTGGGCAGGGGCTCCTACGAGCAGTACTTC	CASSPVGRGSYEQYF
TRBV9	-	TRBJ1-5	-	TGTGCCAGCAGCGTGGGGGGTAACAATCAGCCCCAGCATTTT	CASSVGGNNQPQHF
TRBV5-8	few	TRBJ1-5	-	TGTGCCAGCAGCAGCCGTGGTAGGCCCCAGCATTTT	CASSSRGRPQHF
TRBV4-2	-	TRBJ2-5	-	TGTGCCAGCAGCCAAGATTCTAAACAGACGCACCAAGAGACCCAGTACTTC	CASSQDSKQTHQETQYF
TRBV5-6	-	TRBJ1-2	-	TGTGCCAGCAAAACAGGTCAGGTTAGCATCGGCTACACCTTC	CASKTGQVSIGYTF
TRBV4-2	-	TRBJ2-2	-	TGTGCCAGCACCCCTAGGACTCCGAACACCGGGGAGCTGTTTTTT	CASTPRTPNTGELFF
TRBV15	-	TRBJ2-3	TRBD2	TGTGCCACCAGCAGAGATCCGGGACTAACAGATACGCAGTATTTT	CATSRDPGLTDTQYF
TRBV27	few	TRBJ1-3	TRBD1	TGTGCCAGCAGTTTGACAGGGGCTTACTCTGGAAACACCATATATTTT	CASSLTGAYSGNTIYF
TRBV5-1	-	TRBJ2-5	TRBD2	TGCGCCAGCACCGAACGGACTAGCGGGGGGGCTGAGACCCAGTACTTC	CASTERTSGGAETQYF
TRBV27	-	TRBJ1-2	-	TGTGCCAGCAGACGTGGGGGGGGTAACTATGGCTACACCTTC	CASRRGGGNYGYTF
TRBV19	few	TRBJ1-1	-	TGTGCCAGTAGTCGTTTCCATGGGGAGACTGAAGCTTTCTTT	CASSRFHGETEAFF